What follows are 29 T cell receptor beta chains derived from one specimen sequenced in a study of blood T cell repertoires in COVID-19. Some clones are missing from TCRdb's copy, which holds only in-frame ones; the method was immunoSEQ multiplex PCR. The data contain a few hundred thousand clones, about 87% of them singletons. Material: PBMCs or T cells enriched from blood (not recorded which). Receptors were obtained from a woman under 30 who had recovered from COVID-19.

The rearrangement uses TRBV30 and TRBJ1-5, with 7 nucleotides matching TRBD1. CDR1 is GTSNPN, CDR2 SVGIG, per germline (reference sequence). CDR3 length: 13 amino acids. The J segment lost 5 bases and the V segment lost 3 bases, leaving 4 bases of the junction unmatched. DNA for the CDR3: TGTGCCTGGAGCGACAGGGAGGATCAGCCCCAGCATTTT. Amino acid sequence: CAWSDREDQPQHF.

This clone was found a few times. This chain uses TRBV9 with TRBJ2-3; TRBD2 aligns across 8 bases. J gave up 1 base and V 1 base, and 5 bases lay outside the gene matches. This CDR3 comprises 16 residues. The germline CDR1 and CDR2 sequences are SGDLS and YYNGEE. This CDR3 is CASSVREGRGTDTQYF. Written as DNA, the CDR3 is TGTGCCAGCAGCGTACGGGAGGGAAGGGGCACAGATACGCAGTATTTT. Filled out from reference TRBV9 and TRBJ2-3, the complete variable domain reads DSGVTQTPKHLITATGQRVTLRCSPRSGDLSVYWYQQSLDQGLQFLIQYYNGEERAKGNILERFSAQQFPDLHSELNLSSLELGDSALYFCASSVREGRGTDTQYFGPGTRLTVL.

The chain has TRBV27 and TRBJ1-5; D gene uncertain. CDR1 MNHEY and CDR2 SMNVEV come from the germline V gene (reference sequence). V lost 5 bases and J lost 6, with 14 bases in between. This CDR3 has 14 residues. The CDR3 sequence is CASSPRVVGQPQHF. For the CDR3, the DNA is TGTGCCAGCAGTCCCCGGGTGGTTGGTCAGCCCCAGCATTTT.

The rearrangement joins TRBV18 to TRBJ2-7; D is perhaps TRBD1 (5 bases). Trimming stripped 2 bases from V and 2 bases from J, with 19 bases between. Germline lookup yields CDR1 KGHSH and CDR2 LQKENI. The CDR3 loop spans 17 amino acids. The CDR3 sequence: CASSPVFVGHLTYEQYF. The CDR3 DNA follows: TGTGCCAGCTCACCAGTTTTCGTCGGACACTTAACCTACGAGCAGTACTTC.

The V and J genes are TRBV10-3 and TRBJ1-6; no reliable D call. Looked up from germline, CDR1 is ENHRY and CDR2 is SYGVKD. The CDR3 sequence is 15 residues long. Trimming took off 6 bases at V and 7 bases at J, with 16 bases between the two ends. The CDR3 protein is CAIRWHETQNSPLHF. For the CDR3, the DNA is TGTGCCATCAGGTGGCATGAGACACAAAATTCACCCCTCCACTTT.

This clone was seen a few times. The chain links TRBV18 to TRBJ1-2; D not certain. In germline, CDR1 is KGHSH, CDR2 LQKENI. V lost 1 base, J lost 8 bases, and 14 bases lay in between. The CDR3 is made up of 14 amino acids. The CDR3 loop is CASSPQGPGEGYTF. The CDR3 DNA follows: TGTGCCAGCTCACCACAGGGTCCCGGGGAAGGCTACACCTTC.

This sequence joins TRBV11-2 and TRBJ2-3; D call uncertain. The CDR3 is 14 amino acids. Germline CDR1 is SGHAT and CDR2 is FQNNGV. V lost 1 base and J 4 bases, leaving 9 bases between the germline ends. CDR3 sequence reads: CASSLVSGADTQYF. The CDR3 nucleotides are TGTGCCAGCAGCTTAGTCTCGGGTGCAGATACGCAGTATTTT.

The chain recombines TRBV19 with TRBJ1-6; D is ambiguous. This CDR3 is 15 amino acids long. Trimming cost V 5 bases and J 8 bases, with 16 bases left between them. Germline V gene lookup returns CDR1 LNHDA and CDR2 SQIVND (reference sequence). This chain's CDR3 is CASSVNEGNDSPLHF. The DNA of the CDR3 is TGTGCCAGTAGTGTGAACGAGGGTAACGATTCACCCCTCCACTTT.

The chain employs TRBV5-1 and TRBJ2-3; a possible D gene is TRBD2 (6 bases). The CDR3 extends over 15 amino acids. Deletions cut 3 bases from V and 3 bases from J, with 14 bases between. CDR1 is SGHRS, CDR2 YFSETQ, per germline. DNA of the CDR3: TGCGCCAGCAGCTCGACCCGGGAGCGGACAGATACGCAGTATTTT. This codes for CASSSTRERTDTQYF.

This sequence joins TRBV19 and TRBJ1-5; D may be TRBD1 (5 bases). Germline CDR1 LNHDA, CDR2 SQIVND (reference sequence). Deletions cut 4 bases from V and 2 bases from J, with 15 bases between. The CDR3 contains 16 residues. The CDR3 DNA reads TGTGCCAGTAGTAGCCGTGTGGGGCAAGGCAATCAGCCCCAGCATTTT. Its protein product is CASSSRVGQGNQPQHF.

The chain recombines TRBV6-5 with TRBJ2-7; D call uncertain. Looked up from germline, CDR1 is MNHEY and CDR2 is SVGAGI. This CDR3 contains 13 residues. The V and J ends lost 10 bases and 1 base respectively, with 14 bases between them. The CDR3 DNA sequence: TGTGCCAACCAGACACAGCATTCCTACGAGCAGTACTTC. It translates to CANQTQHSYEQYF.

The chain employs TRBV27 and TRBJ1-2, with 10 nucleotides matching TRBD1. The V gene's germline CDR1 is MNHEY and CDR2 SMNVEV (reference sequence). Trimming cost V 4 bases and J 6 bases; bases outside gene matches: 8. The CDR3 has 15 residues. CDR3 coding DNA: TGTGCCAGCAGTTGGACCGGGACAGGGGTTGATGGCTACACCTTC. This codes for CASSWTGTGVDGYTF.

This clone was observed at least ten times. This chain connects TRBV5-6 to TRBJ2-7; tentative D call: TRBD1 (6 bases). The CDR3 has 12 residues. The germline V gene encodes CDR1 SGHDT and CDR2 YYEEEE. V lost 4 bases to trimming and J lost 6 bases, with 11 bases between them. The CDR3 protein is CASSAQGGEQYF. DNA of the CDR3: TGTGCCAGCAGCGCACAGGGTGGCGAGCAGTACTTC.

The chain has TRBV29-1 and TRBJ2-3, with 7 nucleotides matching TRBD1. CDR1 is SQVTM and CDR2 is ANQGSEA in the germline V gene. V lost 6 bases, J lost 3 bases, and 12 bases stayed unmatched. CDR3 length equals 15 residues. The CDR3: CSVGDRALVTDTQYF. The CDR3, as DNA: TGCAGCGTAGGAGACAGGGCCTTGGTTACAGATACGCAGTATTTT.

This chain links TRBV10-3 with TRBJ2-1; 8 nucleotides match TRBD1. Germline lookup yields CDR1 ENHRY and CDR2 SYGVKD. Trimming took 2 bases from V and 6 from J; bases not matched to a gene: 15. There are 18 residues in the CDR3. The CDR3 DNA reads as TGTGCCATCAGTGAGGGACAGGGAACCCTCCCTCAACTCAATGAGCAGTTCTTC. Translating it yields CAISEGQGTLPQLNEQFF.

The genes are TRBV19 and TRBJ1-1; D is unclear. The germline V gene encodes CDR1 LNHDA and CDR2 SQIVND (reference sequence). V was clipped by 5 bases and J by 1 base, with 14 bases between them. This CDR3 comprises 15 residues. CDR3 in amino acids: CASSRVIPSNTEAFF. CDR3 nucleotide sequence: TGTGCCAGTAGTCGGGTAATTCCGTCGAACACTGAAGCTTTCTTT.

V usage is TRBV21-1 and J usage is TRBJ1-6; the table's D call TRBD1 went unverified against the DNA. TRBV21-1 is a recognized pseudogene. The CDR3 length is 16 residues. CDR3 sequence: CASSNLRDIHNSPLHF. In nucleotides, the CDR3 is TGTGCCAGCAGCAATCTTCGGGACATTCATAATTCACCCCTCCACTTT.

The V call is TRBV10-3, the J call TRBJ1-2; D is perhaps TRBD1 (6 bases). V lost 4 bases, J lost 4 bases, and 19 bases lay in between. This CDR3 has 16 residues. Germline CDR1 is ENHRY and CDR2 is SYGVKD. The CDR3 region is CAISGQGLPLPYGYTF. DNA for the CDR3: TGTGCCATCAGTGGCCAGGGGCTCCCACTTCCCTATGGCTACACCTTC.

Written as DNA, the CDR3 is TGTGCCAGCAGACCAAAACCCCGGACAGGGCCCGGTGAAGCTTTCTTT. It yields the protein CASRPKPRTGPGEAFF. This rearrangement joins TRBV5-6 to TRBJ1-1, with TRBD1 matching over 8 bases. CDR3 size: 16 residues. With V trimmed by 5 bases and J by 7 bases, 16 bases remained unmatched. CDR1 is SGHDT and CDR2 is YYEEEE in the germline V gene. The full variable domain, rest sourced from reference TRBV5-6 and TRBJ1-1, is DAGVTQSPTHLIKTRGQQVTLRCSPKSGHDTVSWYQQALGQGPQFIFQYYEEEERQRGNFPDRFSGHQFPNYSSELNVNALLLGDSALYLCASRPKPRTGPGEAFFGQGTRLTVV.

CDR3 nucleotides: TGTGCCAGCAGCTCAGACCCGGGACAGCCCTTCGAAAAACTGTTTTTT. This encodes CASSSDPGQPFEKLFF. The gene calls are TRBV5-4 and TRBJ1-4; TRBD1 matches at 7 bases. Germline-derived CDR1 and CDR2 are SGHNT and YYREEE (reference sequence). This CDR3 region has 16 residues. The ends lost 3 bases at V and 8 bases at J; junction bases unmatched: 13.

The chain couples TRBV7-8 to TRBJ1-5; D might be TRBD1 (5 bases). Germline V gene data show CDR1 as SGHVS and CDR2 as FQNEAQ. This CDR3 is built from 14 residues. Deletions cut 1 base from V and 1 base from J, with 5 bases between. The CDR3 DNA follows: TGTGCCAGCAGCTTAGAGGGGAGCAATCAGCCCCAGCATTTT. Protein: CASSLEGSNQPQHF.

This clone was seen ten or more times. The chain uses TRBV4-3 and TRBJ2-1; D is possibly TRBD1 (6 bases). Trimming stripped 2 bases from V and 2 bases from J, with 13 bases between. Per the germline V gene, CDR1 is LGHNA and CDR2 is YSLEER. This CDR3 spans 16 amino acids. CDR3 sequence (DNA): TGCGCCAGCAGCCAACACCCCAGGGGAACCTACAATGAGCAGTTCTTC. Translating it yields CASSQHPRGTYNEQFF.

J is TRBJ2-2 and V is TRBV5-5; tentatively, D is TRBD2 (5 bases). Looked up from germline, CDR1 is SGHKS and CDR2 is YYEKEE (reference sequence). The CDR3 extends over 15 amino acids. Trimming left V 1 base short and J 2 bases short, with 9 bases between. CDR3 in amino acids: CASSLWGANTGELFF. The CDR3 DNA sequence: TGTGCCAGCAGCTTGTGGGGAGCAAACACCGGGGAGCTGTTTTTT.

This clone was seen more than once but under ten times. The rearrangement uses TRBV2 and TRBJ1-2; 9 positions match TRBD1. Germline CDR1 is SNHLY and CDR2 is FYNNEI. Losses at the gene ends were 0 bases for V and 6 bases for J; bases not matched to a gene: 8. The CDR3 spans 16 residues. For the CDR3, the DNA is TGTGCCAGCAGTGAAGCCGGGCTAAGGACAGGGGATGGCTACACCTTC. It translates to CASSEAGLRTGDGYTF. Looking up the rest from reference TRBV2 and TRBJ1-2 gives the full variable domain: EPEVTQTPSHQVTQMGQEVILRCVPISNHLYFYWYRQILGQKVEFLVSFYNNEISEKSEIFDDQFSVERPDGSNFTLKIRSTKLEDSAMYFCASSEAGLRTGDGYTFGSGTRLTVV.

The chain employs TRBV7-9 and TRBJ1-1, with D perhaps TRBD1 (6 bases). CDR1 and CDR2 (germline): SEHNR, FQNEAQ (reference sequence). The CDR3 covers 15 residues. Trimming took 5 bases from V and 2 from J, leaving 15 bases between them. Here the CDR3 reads CASSQLTGLNTEAFF. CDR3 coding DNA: TGTGCCAGCAGCCAACTCACAGGGTTAAACACTGAAGCTTTCTTT.

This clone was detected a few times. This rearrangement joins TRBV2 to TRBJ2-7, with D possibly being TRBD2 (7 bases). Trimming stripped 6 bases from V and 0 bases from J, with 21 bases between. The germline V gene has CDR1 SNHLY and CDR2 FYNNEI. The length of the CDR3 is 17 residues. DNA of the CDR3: TGTGCCAGCAGGGGGGGGCAGGGAGCCAAAGGCTCCTACGAGCAGTACTTC. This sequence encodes CASRGGQGAKGSYEQYF.

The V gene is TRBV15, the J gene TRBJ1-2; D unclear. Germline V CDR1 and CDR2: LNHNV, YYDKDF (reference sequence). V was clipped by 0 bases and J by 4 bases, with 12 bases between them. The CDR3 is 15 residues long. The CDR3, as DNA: TGTGCCACCAGCAGAGACAGGCAGACACGCTATGGCTACACCTTC. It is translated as CATSRDRQTRYGYTF. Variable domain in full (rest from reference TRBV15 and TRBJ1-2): DAMVIQNPRYQVTQFGKPVTLSCSQTLNHNVMYWYQQKSSQAPKLLFHYYDKDFNNEADTPDNFQSRRPNTSFCFLDIRSPGLGDTAMYLCATSRDRQTRYGYTFGSGTRLTVV.

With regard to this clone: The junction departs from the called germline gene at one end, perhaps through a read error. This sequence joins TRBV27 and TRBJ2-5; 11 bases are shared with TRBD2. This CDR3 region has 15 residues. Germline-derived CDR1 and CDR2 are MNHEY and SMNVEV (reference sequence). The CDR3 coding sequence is TGTGCCAGCAGTTTACTAGCGGGAGGACAAGAGATCCAGTACTTC. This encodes CASSLLAGGQEIQYF.

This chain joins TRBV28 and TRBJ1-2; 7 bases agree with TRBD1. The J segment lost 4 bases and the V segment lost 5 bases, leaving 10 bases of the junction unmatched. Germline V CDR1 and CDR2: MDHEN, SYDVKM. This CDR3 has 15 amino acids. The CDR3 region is CASSPSRQGGYGYTF. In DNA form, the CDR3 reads TGTGCCAGCAGTCCCTCCCGACAGGGAGGCTATGGCTACACCTTC.